The entry that follows covers one T cell receptor beta chain sequence. Clones were read by immunoSEQ multiplex PCR, and TCRdb kept only the in-frame ones, dropping some. The sample contains roughly 76,000 clones, roughly 93% of which appear only once. This specimen comes from a study of control samples from healthy donors and cancer patients. Sequencing was done on a sample of PBMCs. This TCR came from a woman in her forties with lung cancer.

CDR3 sequence reads: CASSAEYDLLSGNTIYF. Here the CDR3 DNA reads TGTGCCAGCAGTGCCGAGTATGACCTTCTCTCTGGAAACACCATATATTTT. The V gene is TRBV6-2 or TRBV6-3, the J gene TRBJ1-3; D call uncertain. The CDR3 runs 17 residues. The germline V and J ends were trimmed by 5 bases and 0 bases, with 17 bases remaining between them. Germline-derived CDR1 and CDR2 are MNHEY and SVGEGT.